The clone carrying this T cell receptor (beta chain) was seen more than once but under ten times. Its antigen remains unknown. This CDR3 spans 14 amino acids. Trimming removed 1 base from V and 6 bases from J, with 10 bases in between. The germline V gene encodes CDR1 MNHNS and CDR2 SASEGT. These data come from a study of cytomegalovirus exposure and HLA in healthy donors. Study-wide findings and caveats: Within an earlier analysis, most TCR beta V segments proved productive either about 87% or about 30% of the time. Later on, analysis showed that most CMV-associated TCR beta chains appeared to be HLA-restricted. In a later analysis, across HLA loci, associated TCR counts were highest for DRB1, lowest for HLA-C. Some V segments, TRBV6-2 and TRBV6-3 among them, were indistinguishable and were therefore excluded.

Primers: 60 Vbeta forward and 13 Jbeta reverse. Repertoires were generated with immunoSEQ multiplex PCR, while TCRdb's copy carries only in-frame clones and drops some. Of over 130,000 clones listed, approximately 79% are singletons. The genes are TRBV6-1 and TRBJ1-5; the D is unclear. This TCR came from a man between 45 and 60 years old in good health and CMV-seropositive. Specimen: PBMCs. The CDR3 here is CASSEGGERQPQHF. CDR3 bases: TGTGCCAGCAGTGAAGGAGGCGAGCGTCAGCCCCAGCATTTT.